Listed here are 13 T cell receptor beta chains from one sample, sequenced in a study of shared clonotypes between healthy human individuals. Profiled with immunoSEQ multiplex PCR; TCRdb holds only in-frame clones, not every one. The sample consists of roughly 770,000 clones, approximately 97% of them appearing once. Terminally differentiated effector memory CD45RA+ cells were excluded by CCR7 positive selection of CD45RO-negative cells. The sequencing sample was made of naive CD8+ T cells sorted from blood. The receptor set was obtained from a man aged 25 to 40 in good health.

The rearrangement links TRBV2 to TRBJ1-4; weak D call: TRBD1 (6 bases). Germline V gene lookup returns CDR1 SNHLY and CDR2 FYNNEI. Trimming removed 9 bases at V and 0 bases at J, with 11 bases between. The CDR3 has 14 amino acids. CDR3 residues: CASKTGSTNEKLFF. CDR3 DNA sequence: TGTGCCAGTAAGACAGGATCAACTAATGAAAAACTGTTTTTT.

In DNA form, the CDR3 reads TGTGCCAGCAGTGCCAACTGGGGTGAGCAGTTCTTC. Amino acid sequence: CASSANWGEQFF. The chain has TRBV6-6 and TRBJ2-1; D uncertain. Germline values: CDR1 MNHNY, CDR2 SVGAGI (reference sequence). Deletions cut 5 bases from V and 9 bases from J, with 11 bases between. The CDR3 is made up of 12 amino acids.

V gene TRBV4-3 combines with J gene TRBJ1-2; 7 bases agree with TRBD1. Germline CDR1 LGHNA, CDR2 YSLEER. V lost 0 bases, J lost 3 bases, and 7 bases stayed unmatched. The length of the CDR3 is 16 residues. The CDR3 spells CASSQDLQGRDYGYTF. Here the CDR3 DNA reads TGCGCCAGCAGCCAAGATTTACAGGGGCGGGACTATGGCTACACCTTC.

This chain joins TRBV7-3 and TRBJ1-1; 9 nucleotides align to TRBD1. This CDR3 has 14 residues. CDR1 is SGHTA and CDR2 is FQGTGA in the germline V gene. The V segment lost 2 bases and the J segment 8 bases; nucleotides outside the gene matches: 6. The CDR3 protein is CASSLYGTGQEAFF. CDR3 bases: TGTGCCAGCAGCTTATACGGGACAGGGCAGGAAGCTTTCTTT. The variable domain in full, completed from reference TRBV7-3 and TRBJ1-1, reads GAGVSQTPSNKVTEKGKYVELRCDPISGHTALYWYRQSLGQGPEFLIYFQGTGAADDSGLPNDRFFAVRPEGSVSTLKIQRTERGDSAVYLCASSLYGTGQEAFFGQGTRLTVV.

This chain joins TRBV28 and TRBJ2-7; a possible D gene is TRBD2 (5 bases). The CDR3 extends over 13 amino acids. The V gene's germline CDR1 is MDHEN and CDR2 SYDVKM. The V end was cut by 10 bases, the J end by 6 bases, with 19 bases between. The CDR3 sequence: CATDPYGVSEQYF. DNA of the CDR3: TGTGCCACCGATCCTTACGGGGTCTCCGAGCAGTACTTC.

The chain joins TRBV10-2 to TRBJ2-7; D is ambiguous. The CDR3 extends over 13 amino acids. The V and J ends lost 2 bases and 6 bases respectively, with 11 bases between them. CDR1 is WSHSY, CDR2 SAAADI, per germline. DNA of the CDR3: TGCGCCAGCAGTGAGGGTGAGGTGGGCGAGCAGTACTTC. Residues: CASSEGEVGEQYF.

The chain employs TRBV28 and TRBJ2-1; 10 bases align to TRBD2. The CDR3 consists of 13 residues. The V segment lost 7 bases and the J segment 7 bases; nucleotides outside the gene matches: 4. Germline CDR1 reads MDHEN; CDR2 reads SYDVKM. CDR3 residues: CASTSGSTNEQFF. The CDR3 DNA sequence: TGTGCCAGCACTAGCGGGAGCACAAATGAGCAGTTCTTC.

This chain joins TRBV5-4 and TRBJ2-7; the match to TRBD2 covers 8 bases. The V gene end was trimmed by 1 base and the J gene end by 3 bases; junction bases not matched to a gene: 6. This CDR3 region has 15 residues. The germline gives CDR1 SGHNT, CDR2 YYREEE (reference sequence). The CDR3 protein is CASSLTAGGIYEQYF. DNA for the CDR3: TGTGCCAGCAGCTTGACGGCGGGAGGTATCTACGAGCAGTACTTC.

The chain is built from TRBV6-5 and TRBJ1-3; D is perhaps TRBD1 (6 bases). Trimming took off 5 bases at V and 3 bases at J, with 11 bases between the two ends. The CDR3 has 14 residues. Germline V CDR1 and CDR2: MNHEY, SVGAGI. DNA of the CDR3: TGTGCCAGCAGTGTGGCAGGGGTTGGAAACACCATATATTTT. Encoded protein: CASSVAGVGNTIYF.

The chain carries TRBV29-1 and TRBJ2-7; D is ambiguous. Trimming removed 1 base from V and 0 bases from J, with 13 bases in between. Looked up from germline, CDR1 is SQVTM and CDR2 is ANQGSEA. The CDR3 totals 15 residues. CDR3 sequence (DNA): TGCAGCGTTGAAGCCCCAGGCAGGAGCTCCTACGAGCAGTACTTC. This sequence encodes CSVEAPGRSSYEQYF.

This chain uses TRBV6-5 with TRBJ2-7; 9 bases match TRBD2. Germline CDR1 and CDR2: MNHEY and SVGAGI. CDR3 size: 15 residues. V lost 0 bases, J lost 0 bases, and 0 bases stayed unmatched. The DNA of the CDR3 is TGTGCCAGCAGTTACTCACTAGCGGGCTCCTACGAGCAGTACTTC. This encodes CASSYSLAGSYEQYF.

The rearrangement uses TRBV27 and TRBJ2-7; the D is unclear. V shed 6 bases and J shed 5 bases, with 14 bases lying between them. Germline loops: CDR1 MNHEY, CDR2 SMNVEV (reference sequence). CDR3 length equals 13 residues. CDR3 amino acids: CASSSVGWDEQYF. CDR3 sequence (DNA): TGTGCCAGCAGCAGTGTAGGCTGGGACGAGCAGTACTTC.

The rearrangement uses TRBV5-4 and TRBJ2-5, with a weak D call TRBD1 (5 bases). CDR3 length: 16 amino acids. Germline CDR1 is SGHNT and CDR2 is YYREEE (reference sequence). V was cut by 1 base and J by 2 bases, with 15 bases left in between. The CDR3 is CASSLRWEGAQETQYF. The CDR3 DNA follows: TGTGCCAGCAGCTTGCGGTGGGAAGGGGCACAAGAGACCCAGTACTTC.